This TCR beta chain comes out of a study of blood T cell repertoires in COVID-19. Study details: Some COVID-19 samples were acute and others convalescent; all came from the United States, Italy and Spain. From T cells, B-cell-depleted T cells, or PBMCs came the material, which was cDNA or gDNA.

Authors' data handling: Amplified reference gene primers provided the basis for estimating nucleated cell counts. Generated by immunoSEQ multiplex PCR, the TCRdb table keeps only in-frame clones and is missing some. That table supplies the V and J calls and clone size; D and trimming were determined from the DNA. The profile covers 100,000 to 150,000 clones, with 70% to 85% appearing a single time and about 18% taken by the ten largest. Trimming cost V 1 base and J 0 bases; bases outside gene matches: 5. CDR1 and CDR2 (germline): MNHNS, SASEGT. The CDR3 loop spans 16 amino acids. This TCR was recovered from a woman of 80 years or more with acute or convalescent COVID-19. The chain combines TRBV6-1 with TRBJ1-2; TRBD1 agrees at 7 bases. The source material was peripheral blood. The CDR3 region has the DNA TGTGCCAGCAGTGAAGTCAAGGGGGCATCTAACTATGGCTACACCTTC. It codes for CASSEVKGASNYGYTF.